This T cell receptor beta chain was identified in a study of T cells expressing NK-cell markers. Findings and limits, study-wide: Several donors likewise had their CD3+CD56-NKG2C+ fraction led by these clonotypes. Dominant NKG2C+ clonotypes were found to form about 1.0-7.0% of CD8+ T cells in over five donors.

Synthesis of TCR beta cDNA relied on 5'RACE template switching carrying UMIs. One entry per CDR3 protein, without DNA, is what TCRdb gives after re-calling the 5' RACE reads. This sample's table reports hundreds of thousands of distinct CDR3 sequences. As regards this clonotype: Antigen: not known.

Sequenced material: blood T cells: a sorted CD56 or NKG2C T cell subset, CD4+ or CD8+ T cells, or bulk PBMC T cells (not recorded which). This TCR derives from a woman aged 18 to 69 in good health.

The CDR3 sequence is CASILGQVNTGELFF. The J gene is TRBJ2-2, the V gene TRBV19; checking the TCRdb D call of TRBD1 is not possible without DNA. CDR3 length equals 15 residues. Germline V gives CDR1 LNHDA, CDR2 SQIVND (reference sequence).